This T cell receptor beta chain is drawn from a study of OX40 agonist ivuxolimab in advanced cancers. For the wider study: Ivuxolimab was an agonistic, fully human IgG2 monoclonal antibody directed against OX40 (CD134), a costimulatory receptor. Intravenous ivuxolimab was administered to patients every 2 weeks at six dose levels: 0.01, 0.1, 0.3, 1.5, 3 and 10 mg/kg. Of the roughly 54 patients in dose escalation, about 20 had hepatocellular carcinoma, some 15 had melanoma, 9 had renal cell carcinoma and 9 had head and neck cancer. In the dose-escalation cohort, roughly 80% of patients were male, and the mean age was approximately 60 years, with a range of about 23 to 90. Prior anti-PD-1, anti-PD-L1 or anti-CTLA-4 therapy was permitted, and checkpoint inhibitors had been received by less than 45% of dose-escalation patients. Three dose-escalation patients achieved partial responses, one with hepatocellular carcinoma and two with cutaneous melanoma. The point of sequencing TCRbeta in the periphery was to test whether ivuxolimab changed TCR sequence diversity and drove clonal T-cell expansion. The paper reports the monotherapy dose-escalation portion (N of about 47 patients) of the phase I ivuxolimab trial. Broader findings and caveats from the paper: Low levels of normalized T-cell clonal expansion were also seen in some patients who did not respond. After ivuxolimab, more expanded clones were found on average in CD8+ T cells than in CD4+ T cells. Partial responders in the 0.1-3.0 mg/kg groups had among the lowest normalized peripheral clonal expansion, especially among CD8+ T cells. At doses of 0.1 to 3.0 mg/kg, clonal expansion of both CD4+ and CD8+ blood T cells was observed from baseline to week 6. Which antigens the clonally expanded peripheral T cells were specific for was not determined.

The trial excluded patients who had a history of autoimmune disease or were on systemic immunosuppression. Peripheral blood for TCR sequencing was collected from all dose cohorts at baseline, on cycle 4 day 1, and on cycle 7 day 1. The samples were drawn from a first-in-human, open-label, multicenter phase I dose-escalation trial of ivuxolimab. Adults with locally advanced or metastatic melanoma, renal cell, hepatocellular, or head and neck squamous cell carcinoma were enrolled in the trial. Before TCR sequencing, CD4+ and CD8+ T cells were separately sorted from peripheral blood. About this clone: Its recognized antigen is unknown. No base quality values were provided; no much bigger clone lies one nucleotide off.

To sequence the TCRbeta CDR3 region, genomic DNA was isolated from the sorted cells. The immunoSEQ Assay was used for sequencing of TCRbeta CDR3 regions. In its TCRdb copy, this immuneACCESS table keeps in-frame sequences only and misses some clones. Where compared with another copy, unresolved V genes explain less than half of these, and the others have no known cause. Recorded for this sample are 20,000 to 25,000 clones; about 65% of them occurred a single time. 20% to 25% of the sample is taken by the ten largest. Including the terminal cysteine and phenylalanine, the CDR3 comprises 18 residues. The sequence is cut down to CDR3 DNA, 54 bases in frame from base 1. Trimming leaves V shorter by 4 bases and J shorter by 6 bases, with the junction holding 17 bases beyond the gene matches. CDR1 and CDR2 were assigned from the germline V gene as SGHVS and FQNEAQ.

The chain joins TRBV7-8 to TRBJ2-2, with 7 bases matching TRBD1. This TCR was recovered from an adult with an advanced solid tumor such as melanoma, head and neck, liver or kidney cancer. Sequences were derived from CD4+ or CD8+ T cells sorted from blood, sampled in a trial of the OX40 agonist ivuxolimab. The DNA reads as follows: TGTGCCAGCAGCTACCGGACAGGATGGGCTGAGGTCGCCGGGGAGCTGTTTTTT. It translates as CASSYRTGWAEVAGELFF.